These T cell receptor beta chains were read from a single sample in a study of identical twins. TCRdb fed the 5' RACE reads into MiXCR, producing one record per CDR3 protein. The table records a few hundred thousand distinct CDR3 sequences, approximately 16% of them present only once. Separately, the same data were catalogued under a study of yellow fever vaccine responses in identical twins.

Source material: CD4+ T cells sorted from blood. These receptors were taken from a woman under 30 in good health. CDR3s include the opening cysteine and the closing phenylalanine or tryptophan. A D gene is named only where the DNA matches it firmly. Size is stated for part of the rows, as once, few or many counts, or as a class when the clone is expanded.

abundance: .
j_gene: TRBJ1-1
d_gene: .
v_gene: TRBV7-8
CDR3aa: CASTLQPANTEAFF
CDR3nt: TGTGCCAGCACCCTACAGCCGGCAAACACTGAAGCTTTCTTT

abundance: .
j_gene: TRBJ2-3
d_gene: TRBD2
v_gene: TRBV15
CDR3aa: CATSNDGGSSDTQYF
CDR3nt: TGTGCCACCAGCAACGACGGCGGGAGTTCAGATACGCAGTATTTT

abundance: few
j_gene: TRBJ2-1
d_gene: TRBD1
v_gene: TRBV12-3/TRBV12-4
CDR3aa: CASTLGRTGNYNEQFF
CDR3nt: TGTGCCAGCACCCTAGGGAGGACAGGGAATTACAATGAGCAGTTCTTC

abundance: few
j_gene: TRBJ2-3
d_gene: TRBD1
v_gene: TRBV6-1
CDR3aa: CASSVDRAGGNTQYF
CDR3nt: TGTGCCAGCAGTGTGGACAGGGCCGGCGGGAATACGCAGTATTTT

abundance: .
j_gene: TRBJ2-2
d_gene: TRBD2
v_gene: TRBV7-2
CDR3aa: CASSPRLADNTGELFF
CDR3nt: TGTGCCAGCAGCCCCCGACTAGCAGATAACACCGGGGAGCTGTTTTTT

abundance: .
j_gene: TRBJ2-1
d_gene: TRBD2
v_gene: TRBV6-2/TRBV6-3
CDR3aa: CASSYSTGLAGAWGNEQFF
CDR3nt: TGTGCCAGCAGTTACTCAACCGGACTAGCGGGAGCGTGGGGGAATGAGCAGTTCTTC

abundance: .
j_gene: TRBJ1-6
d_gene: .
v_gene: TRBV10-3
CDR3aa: CAISDKQMNSPLHF
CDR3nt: TGTGCCATCAGTGATAAACAGATGAATTCACCCCTCCACTTT

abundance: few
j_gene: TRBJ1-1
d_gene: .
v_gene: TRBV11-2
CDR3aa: CASSLDMTEAFF
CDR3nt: TGTGCCAGCAGCTTAGATATGACTGAAGCTTTCTTT

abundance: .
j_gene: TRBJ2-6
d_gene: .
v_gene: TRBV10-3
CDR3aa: CAISDDSPYLSGANVLTF
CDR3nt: TGTGCCATCAGTGATGACAGCCCCTACCTCTCTGGGGCCAACGTCCTGACTTTC

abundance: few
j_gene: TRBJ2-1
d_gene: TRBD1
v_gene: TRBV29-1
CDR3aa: CSVDLGQGFSQFF
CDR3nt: TGCAGCGTTGACTTGGGACAGGGGTTCTCTCAGTTCTTC

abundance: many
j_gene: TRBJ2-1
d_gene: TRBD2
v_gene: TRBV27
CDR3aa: CASSQGLAGVGEQFF
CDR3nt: TGTGCCAGCAGTCAGGGACTAGCGGGAGTCGGTGAGCAGTTCTTC

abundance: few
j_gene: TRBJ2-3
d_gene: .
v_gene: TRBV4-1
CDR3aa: CASSQVVVSTDTQYF
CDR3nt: TGCGCCAGCAGCCAAGTAGTAGTAAGCACAGATACGCAGTATTTT

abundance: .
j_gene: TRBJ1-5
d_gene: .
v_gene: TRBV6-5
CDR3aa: CASSYSGAGHQPQHF
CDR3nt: TGTGCCAGCAGTTACTCGGGGGCAGGGCATCAGCCCCAGCATTTT

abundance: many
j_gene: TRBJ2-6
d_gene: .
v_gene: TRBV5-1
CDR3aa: CASSLEGSGANVLTF
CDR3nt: TGCGCCAGCAGCTTGGAAGGATCTGGGGCCAACGTCCTGACTTTC

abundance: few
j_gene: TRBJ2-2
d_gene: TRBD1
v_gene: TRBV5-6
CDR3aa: CASSFKQGWPGNTGELFF
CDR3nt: TGTGCCAGCAGCTTTAAACAGGGGTGGCCCGGGAACACCGGGGAGCTGTTTTTT

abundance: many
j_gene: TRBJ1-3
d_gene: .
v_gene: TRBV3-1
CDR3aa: CASSPSDASGNTIYF
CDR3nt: TGTGCCAGCAGCCCGAGTGACGCCTCTGGAAACACCATATATTTT

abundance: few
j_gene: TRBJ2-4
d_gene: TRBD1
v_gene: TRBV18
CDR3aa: CASSQLTGMVKNIQYF
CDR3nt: TGTGCCAGCTCACAATTGACAGGGATGGTCAAAAACATTCAGTACTTC

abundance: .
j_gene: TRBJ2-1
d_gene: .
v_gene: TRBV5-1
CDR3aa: CASSLDLRRVDEQFF
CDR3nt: TGCGCCAGCAGCTTGGATCTAAGAAGGGTCGATGAGCAGTTCTTC

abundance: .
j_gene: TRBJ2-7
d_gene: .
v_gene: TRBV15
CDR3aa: CATSRALGPSYEQYF
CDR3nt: TGTGCCACCAGCAGAGCACTAGGGCCTTCCTACGAGCAGTACTTC

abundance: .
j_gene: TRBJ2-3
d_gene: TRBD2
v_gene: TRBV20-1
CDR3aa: CSASGLVEPQYF
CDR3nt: TGCAGTGCCTCCGGACTAGTCGAGCCGCAGTATTTT

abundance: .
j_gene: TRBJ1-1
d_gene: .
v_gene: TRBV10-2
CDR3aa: CASSERQVNTEAFF
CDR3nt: TGCGCCAGCAGTGAGCGACAGGTGAACACTGAAGCTTTCTTT